The next 32 T cell receptor beta chains were all read from a single sample in a study of cytomegalovirus exposure and HLA in healthy donors (dated 2017 in TCRdb). Library creation used the immunoSEQ multiplex PCR assay. For the multiplex PCR, a mixture combining 60 forward primers for TCR Vbeta segments and 13 reverse primers for TCR Jbeta segments was used. In its TCRdb copy, this immuneACCESS table keeps in-frame sequences only and misses some clones. Where compared with another copy, unresolved V genes explain less than half of these, and the others have no known cause. Present in this sample are 85,000 to 90,000 clones, approximately 79% of which were seen just once. The ten most abundant clones make up 2.5% to 3% of the sample. The specimen sequenced was PBMCs. The origin of the receptors is a man between 25 and 39 years old in good health and CMV-seronegative.

The chain employs TRBV30 and TRBJ1-2; D perhaps matches TRBD1 (5 bases). The V gene's germline CDR1 is GTSNPN and CDR2 SVGIG (reference sequence). Trimming took off 3 bases at V and 8 bases at J, with 16 bases between the two ends. CDR3 length: 13 amino acids. The CDR3 sequence: CAWRYRQGQGYTF. CDR3 sequence (DNA): TGTGCCTGGAGGTATAGGCAGGGCCAGGGCTACACCTTC.

The genes are TRBV7-8 and TRBJ1-5; a possible D gene is TRBD1 (6 bases). Germline values: CDR1 SGHVS, CDR2 FQNEAQ. The CDR3 is made up of 14 amino acids. V was trimmed by 1 base and J by 7 bases, leaving 11 bases between them. CDR3 region: CASSLEQGQQPQHF. The CDR3 coding sequence is TGTGCCAGCAGCTTAGAACAGGGACAACAGCCCCAGCATTTT. The variable domain in full, with the rest retrieved from reference TRBV7-8 and TRBJ1-5, is GAGVSQSPRYKVAKRGQDVALRCDPISGHVSLFWYQQALGQGPEFLTYFQNEAQLDKSGLPSDRFFAERPEGSVSTLKIQRTQQEDSAVYLCASSLEQGQQPQHFGDGTRLSIL.

The rearrangement joins TRBV18 to TRBJ1-2; no reliable D call. The CDR3 runs to 12 residues. Trimming took 3 bases from V and 8 from J, leaving 10 bases between them. Germline V gene lookup returns CDR1 KGHSH and CDR2 LQKENI. CDR3 region: CASSPSAEGYTF. Written as DNA, the CDR3 is TGTGCCAGCTCACCCTCGGCGGAAGGCTACACCTTC.

V gene TRBV9 combines with J gene TRBJ1-2; tentatively, D is TRBD1 (6 bases). Trimming left V 4 bases short and J 7 bases short, with 17 bases between. The CDR3 is 14 amino acids. Germline CDR1 and CDR2: SGDLS and YYNGEE. The CDR3, as DNA: TGTGCCAGCAGCTCCGGCCAGGGGCCGGCTGGCTACACCTTC. It yields the protein CASSSGQGPAGYTF.

This clone appeared once. This rearrangement joins TRBV6-5 to TRBJ1-1; a weak D match, TRBD1 (6 bases). Trimming removed 6 bases from V and 1 base from J, with 12 bases in between. The CDR3 contains 14 residues. The germline CDR1 and CDR2 sequences are MNHEY and SVGAGI. The CDR3: CASRPGQQNTEAFF. In DNA, the CDR3 is TGTGCCAGCAGACCCGGACAGCAGAACACTGAAGCTTTCTTT.

This sequence joins TRBV29-1 and TRBJ2-7; the D is unclear. Trimming stripped 5 bases from V and 2 bases from J, with 13 bases between. The CDR3 consists of 13 residues. Looked up from germline, CDR1 is SQVTM and CDR2 is ANQGSEA. For the CDR3, the DNA is TGCAGCGTTATAGAACCCGGTCCCTACGAGCAGTACTTC. Translated: CSVIEPGPYEQYF.

This clone has just a few counts. J is TRBJ1-6 and V is TRBV27; 8 nucleotides match TRBD1. Germline trimming cut 1 base from V and 9 bases from J; bases unmatched to any gene: 11. The CDR3 spans 17 residues. Germline V gene lookup returns CDR1 MNHEY and CDR2 SMNVEV (reference sequence). CDR3 protein: CASSLYLQRQGSSPLHF. The DNA for the CDR3 is TGTGCCAGCAGTTTATACCTTCAAAGACAGGGGAGTTCACCCCTCCACTTT.

This clone has a handful of counts. A read error may produce the germline difference seen at one junction end. The J gene is TRBJ1-2, the V gene TRBV7-9; D is possibly TRBD1 (6 bases). Germline V lookup: CDR1 SEHNR, CDR2 FQNEAQ (reference sequence). This CDR3 comprises 14 residues. CDR3 region: CASSPDSPTYVYTF. The CDR3 DNA reads TGTGCCAGCAGTCCGGACAGCCCTACGTATGTCTACACCTTC.

The V and J genes are TRBV28 and TRBJ1-6, with D possibly being TRBD1 (5 bases). The CDR3 runs 12 residues. Germline loops: CDR1 MDHEN, CDR2 SYDVKM. Trimming left V 8 bases short and J 7 bases short, with 9 bases between. CDR3 amino acids: CASAGGNSPLHF. CDR3 DNA: TGTGCCAGCGCTGGGGGGAATTCACCCCTCCACTTT.

This sequence joins TRBV10-1 and TRBJ1-1; TRBD1 matches 8 bases. Germline V gene sequence: CDR1 WNHNN, CDR2 SYGVQD (reference sequence). This CDR3 has 16 amino acids. The V and J ends lost 4 bases and 1 base, in that order; junction bases with no gene match: 8. The CDR3 region has the DNA TGCGCCAGCAGTGGAGGGGCAGGGGGCCCGAACACTGAAGCTTTCTTT. It yields the protein CASSGGAGGPNTEAFF.

V usage is TRBV13 and J usage is TRBJ2-5, with a tentative D call TRBD2 (5 bases). Trimming took 2 bases from V and 0 from J, leaving 19 bases between them. Per the germline V gene, CDR1 is PRHDT and CDR2 is FYEKMQ (reference sequence). The CDR3 covers 18 residues. For the CDR3, the DNA is TGTGCCAGCAGCTTATACCCCAAAGGACTGGGAAACCAAGAGACCCAGTACTTC. This codes for CASSLYPKGLGNQETQYF.

V and J are TRBV27 and TRBJ1-2; 8 bases match TRBD1. Germline trimming cut 5 bases from V and 4 bases from J; bases unmatched to any gene: 6. The CDR3 covers 14 residues. Germline V CDR1 and CDR2: MNHEY, SMNVEV (reference sequence). CDR3 bases: TGTGCCAGCAGTCCAGGGGGCGCCAGCTATGGCTACACCTTC. This gives the protein CASSPGGASYGYTF.

This clone was seen just once. The chain is built from TRBV10-3 and TRBJ1-1, with D maybe TRBD1 (6 bases). Germline lookup yields CDR1 ENHRY and CDR2 SYGVKD. The CDR3 has 16 amino acids. V gave up 8 bases and J gave up 3 bases, with 22 bases separating them. CDR3 loop: CAIRGDGGLGDTEAFF. The CDR3 nucleotides read TGTGCCATCCGGGGGGATGGGGGGCTCGGGGACACTGAAGCTTTCTTT.

V is TRBV18 and J is TRBJ2-1; 9 bases map to TRBD1. J was trimmed by 3 bases and V by 0 bases; bases with no gene match: 3. This CDR3 spans 16 amino acids. Germline CDR1 and CDR2: KGHSH and LQKENI. CDR3 sequence (DNA): TGTGCCAGCTCACCACCCGGGACAGGGCGCTACAATGAGCAGTTCTTC. This codes for CASSPPGTGRYNEQFF.

This chain connects TRBV9 to TRBJ1-3; the D gene is possibly TRBD1 (5 bases). V was clipped by 6 bases and J by 0 bases, with 10 bases between them. The CDR3 contains 14 residues. Germline assignment: CDR1 SGDLS and CDR2 YYNGEE. DNA of the CDR3: TGTGCCAGCACTGTGGGGGGCTCTGGAAACACCATATATTTT. This codes for CASTVGGSGNTIYF. Complete variable domain (other parts from reference TRBV9 and TRBJ1-3): DSGVTQTPKHLITATGQRVTLRCSPRSGDLSVYWYQQSLDQGLQFLIQYYNGEERAKGNILERFSAQQFPDLHSELNLSSLELGDSALYFCASTVGGSGNTIYFGEGSWLTVV.

The gene calls are TRBV30 and TRBJ2-3, with D perhaps TRBD1 (6 bases). The V end lost 3 bases, the J end lost 6 bases, and 19 bases lay between the germline ends. CDR3 length equals 15 residues. Per the germline V gene, CDR1 is GTSNPN and CDR2 is SVGIG (reference sequence). Here the CDR3 reads CAWSPQGWGGDTQYF. Written as DNA, the CDR3 is TGTGCCTGGAGCCCCCAGGGGTGGGGTGGGGATACGCAGTATTTT.

CDR3 nucleotides: TGTGCCAGCAGCCCGAGGTTGAGACAGGACCGCACAGATACGCAGTATTTT. It codes for CASSPRLRQDRTDTQYF. This chain connects TRBV28 to TRBJ2-3; possibly TRBD1 for D (6 bases). The CDR3 has 17 residues. Germline V gives CDR1 MDHEN, CDR2 SYDVKM. V was clipped by 6 bases and J by 1 base, with 20 bases between them.

The V call is TRBV6-1, the J call TRBJ1-4; D gene ambiguous. V was trimmed by 6 bases and J by 7 bases, leaving 15 bases between them. CDR1 is MNHNS and CDR2 is SASEGT in the germline V gene. The CDR3 totals 14 residues. This CDR3 is CASSQGVGGEKLFF. In DNA form, the CDR3 reads TGTGCCAGCAGCCAAGGAGTAGGTGGTGAAAAACTGTTTTTT.

The table lists this clone with a few counts. The same CDR3 arises from other DNA sequences in this sample as well. The gene calls are TRBV2 and TRBJ2-7; the match to TRBD1 covers 8 bases. J was trimmed by 2 bases and V by 8 bases; bases with no gene match: 5. From germline, CDR1 is SNHLY and CDR2 FYNNEI. The CDR3 has 13 amino acids. Here the CDR3 DNA reads TGTGCCAGCCTGACAGGGGCCACCTACGAGCAGTACTTC. It yields the protein CASLTGATYEQYF.

This rearrangement joins TRBV7-2 to TRBJ2-7; D is perhaps TRBD1 (6 bases). The V end lost 5 bases, the J end lost 2 bases, and 10 bases lay between the germline ends. This CDR3 has 13 residues. Per germline, CDR1 SGHTA and CDR2 FQGNSA. The CDR3 DNA sequence: TGTGCCAGCAGCCCCCACAGGGCCTACGAGCAGTACTTC. Amino acids: CASSPHRAYEQYF.

This clone was seen a single time. The chain couples TRBV15 to TRBJ1-1, with TRBD1 identical over 7 bases. In germline, CDR1 is LNHNV, CDR2 YYDKDF (reference sequence). There are 17 residues in the CDR3. V shed 0 bases, J shed 0 bases, and the junction held 7 bases outside the gene matches. This CDR3 is CATSRDAGQRMNTEAFF. The CDR3 DNA is TGTGCCACCAGCAGAGATGCGGGACAGCGAATGAACACTGAAGCTTTCTTT.

This clone was recorded only once. This rearrangement joins TRBV27 to TRBJ2-6; D is undetermined. CDR1 and CDR2 from the germline V gene are MNHEY and SMNVEV (reference sequence). The CDR3 is 15 amino acids. V was cut by 6 bases and J by 0 bases, with 9 bases left in between. CDR3: CASSLLNSGANVLTF. The CDR3 bases are TGTGCCAGCAGCCTACTTAACTCTGGGGCCAACGTCCTGACTTTC.

The chain recombines TRBV7-2 with TRBJ1-5, with 7 bases matching TRBD1. The germline V gene encodes CDR1 SGHTA and CDR2 FQGNSA. CDR3 length equals 15 residues. After removal of 3 bases from V and 0 bases from J, the junction contained 2 bases not matched to a gene. CDR3 amino acids: CASSLTGLSNQPQHF. The DNA of the CDR3 is TGTGCCAGCAGCTTGACAGGGCTTAGCAATCAGCCCCAGCATTTT.

The chain uses TRBV7-9 and TRBJ2-7, with TRBD2 identical over 11 bases. Per the germline V gene, CDR1 is SEHNR and CDR2 is FQNEAQ (reference sequence). The V segment lost 3 bases and the J segment 4 bases; nucleotides outside the gene matches: 5. The CDR3 has 15 amino acids. The CDR3 spells CASSFGLAGGYEQYF. The CDR3 coding sequence is TGTGCCAGCAGCTTTGGGCTAGCGGGGGGTTACGAGCAGTACTTC.

The V and J genes are TRBV7-9 and TRBJ1-5; the match to TRBD1 covers 8 bases. The V segment lost 4 bases and the J segment 2 bases; nucleotides outside the gene matches: 4. CDR3 length equals 15 residues. Germline-derived CDR1 and CDR2 are SEHNR and FQNEAQ (reference sequence). This CDR3 is CASSSQGVGNQPQHF. CDR3 nucleotides: TGTGCCAGCAGCTCACAGGGGGTAGGCAATCAGCCCCAGCATTTT.

The rearrangement uses TRBV5-8 and TRBJ1-3, with 9 bases fitting TRBD1. CDR1 is SGHTS, CDR2 YDEGEE, per germline. The CDR3 totals 13 residues. Trimming at V came to 4 bases and at J to 7 bases, leaving 3 bases not matched to a gene. The CDR3 reads CASSVQGANTIYF. The CDR3 coding sequence is TGTGCCAGCAGCGTACAGGGGGCGAACACCATATATTTT.

V usage is TRBV7-9 and J usage is TRBJ2-2, with 7 bases that match TRBD2. The V gene's germline CDR1 is SEHNR and CDR2 FQNEAQ (reference sequence). This CDR3 contains 18 residues. J lost 5 bases, V lost 5 bases, and 17 bases had no gene match. The CDR3 DNA reads as TGTGCCAGCAGCGCCCGAATTCCAACGGGGGGTCTGACCGGGGAGCTGTTTTTT. Protein product: CASSARIPTGGLTGELFF.

This chain links TRBV30 with TRBJ1-5; a possible D gene is TRBD1 (5 bases). Per germline, CDR1 GTSNPN and CDR2 SVGIG (reference sequence). CDR3 length: 15 amino acids. V lost 3 bases, J lost 3 bases, and 15 bases lay in between. The CDR3 is CAWSKGTGYNQPQHF. Here the CDR3 DNA reads TGTGCCTGGAGCAAGGGAACAGGATACAATCAGCCCCAGCATTTT.

This clone came up a few times. The chain employs TRBV29-1 and TRBJ2-1, with D possibly matching TRBD2 (7 bases). V was shortened by 0 bases and J by 0 bases, with 15 bases between the two germline ends. Germline values: CDR1 SQVTM, CDR2 ANQGSEA. This CDR3 contains 17 residues. This CDR3 reads CSVEEAGTFFSYNEQFF. For the CDR3, the DNA is TGCAGCGTTGAAGAAGCGGGGACATTCTTCTCCTACAATGAGCAGTTCTTC.

This chain joins TRBV19 and TRBJ2-7; 7 nucleotides line up with TRBD1. Trimming removed 3 bases from V and 6 bases from J; junction bases left unmatched: 8. Germline loops: CDR1 LNHDA, CDR2 SQIVND (reference sequence). The CDR3 extends over 14 amino acids. In DNA form, the CDR3 reads TGTGCCAGTAGTATTGGGGACGACAGGGCCGAGCAGTACTTC. Its protein product is CASSIGDDRAEQYF.

The CDR3 reads CASSLRGLSEKLFF. Here the CDR3 DNA reads TGTGCCAGCAGTTTAAGGGGGTTGAGTGAAAAACTGTTTTTT. The chain couples TRBV28 to TRBJ1-4, with D maybe TRBD1 (6 bases). The length of the CDR3 is 14 residues. V shed 2 bases and J shed 7 bases, with 11 bases lying between them. The V gene's germline CDR1 is MDHEN and CDR2 SYDVKM.

The rearrangement joins TRBV30 to TRBJ1-2; 8 bases match TRBD1. V shed 4 bases, J shed 8 bases, and the junction held 12 bases outside the gene matches. CDR3 size: 14 residues. CDR1 and CDR2 from the germline V gene are GTSNPN and SVGIG (reference sequence). The CDR3 bases are TGTGCCTGGACCGCCCTGAGGACAGGGAACGGCTACACCTTC. Residues: CAWTALRTGNGYTF.